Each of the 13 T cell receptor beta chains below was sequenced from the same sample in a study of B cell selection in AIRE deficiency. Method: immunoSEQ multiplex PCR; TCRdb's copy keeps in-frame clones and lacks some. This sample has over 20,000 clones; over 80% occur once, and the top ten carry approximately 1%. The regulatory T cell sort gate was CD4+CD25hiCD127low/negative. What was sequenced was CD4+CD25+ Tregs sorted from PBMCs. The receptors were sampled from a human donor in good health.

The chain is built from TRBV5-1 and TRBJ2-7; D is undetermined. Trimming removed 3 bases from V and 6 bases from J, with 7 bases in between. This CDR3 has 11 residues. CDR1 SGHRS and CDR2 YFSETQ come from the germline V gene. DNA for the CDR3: TGCGCCAGCAGCTCCACTTCCGAGCAGTACTTC. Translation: CASSSTSEQYF.

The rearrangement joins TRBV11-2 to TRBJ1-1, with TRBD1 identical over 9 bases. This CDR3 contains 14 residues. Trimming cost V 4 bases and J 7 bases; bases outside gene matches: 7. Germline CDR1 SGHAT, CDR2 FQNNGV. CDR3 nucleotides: TGTGCCAGCAGCTCAGGACAGGGGACTAGTGAAGCTTTCTTT. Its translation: CASSSGQGTSEAFF.

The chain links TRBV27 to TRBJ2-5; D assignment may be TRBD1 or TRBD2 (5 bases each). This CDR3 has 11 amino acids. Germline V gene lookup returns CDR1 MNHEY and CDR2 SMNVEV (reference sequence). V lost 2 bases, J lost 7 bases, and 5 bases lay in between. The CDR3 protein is CASSLGGTQYF. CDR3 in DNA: TGTGCCAGCAGTTTAGGGGGGACCCAGTACTTC.

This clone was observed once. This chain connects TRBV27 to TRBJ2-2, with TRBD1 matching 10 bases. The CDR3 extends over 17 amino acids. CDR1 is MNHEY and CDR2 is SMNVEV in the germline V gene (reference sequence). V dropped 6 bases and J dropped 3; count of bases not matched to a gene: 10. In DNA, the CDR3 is TGTGCCAGCAGCCCGACAGGGGGCGGGGGATACACCGGGGAGCTGTTTTTT. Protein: CASSPTGGGGYTGELFF.

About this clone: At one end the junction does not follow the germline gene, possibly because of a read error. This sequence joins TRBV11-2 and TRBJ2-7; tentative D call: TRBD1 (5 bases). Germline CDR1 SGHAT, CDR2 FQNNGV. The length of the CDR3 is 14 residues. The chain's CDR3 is CASSLDPLVGVRLF. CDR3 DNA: TGTGCCAGCAGCTTAGATCCCCTAGTAGGGGTAAGGTTATTC.

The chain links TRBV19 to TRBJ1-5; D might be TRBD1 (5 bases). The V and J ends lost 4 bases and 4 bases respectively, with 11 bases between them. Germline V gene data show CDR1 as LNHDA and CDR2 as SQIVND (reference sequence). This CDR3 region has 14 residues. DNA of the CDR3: TGTGCCAGTAGTACGGGACGGCCAAATCAGCCCCAGCATTTT. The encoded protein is CASSTGRPNQPQHF.

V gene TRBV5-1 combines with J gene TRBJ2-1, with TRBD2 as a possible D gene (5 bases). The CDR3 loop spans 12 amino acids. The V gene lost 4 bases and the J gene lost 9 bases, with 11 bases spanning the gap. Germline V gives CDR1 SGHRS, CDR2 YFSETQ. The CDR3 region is CASSPMRAEQFF. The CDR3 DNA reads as TGCGCCAGCAGCCCGATGAGGGCTGAGCAGTTCTTC.

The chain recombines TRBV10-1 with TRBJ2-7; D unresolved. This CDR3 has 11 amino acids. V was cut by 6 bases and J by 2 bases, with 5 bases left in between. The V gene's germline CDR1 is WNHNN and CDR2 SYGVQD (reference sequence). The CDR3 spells CASRDAYEQYF. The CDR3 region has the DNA TGCGCCAGCAGGGATGCCTACGAGCAGTACTTC.

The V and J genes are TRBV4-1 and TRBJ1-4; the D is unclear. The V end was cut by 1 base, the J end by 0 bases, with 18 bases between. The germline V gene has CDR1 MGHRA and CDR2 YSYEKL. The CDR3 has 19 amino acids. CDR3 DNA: TGCGCCAGCAGCCAAGCGTTGTGGTTCGACCCTGCAACTAATGAAAAACTGTTTTTT. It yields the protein CASSQALWFDPATNEKLFF.

For the CDR3, the DNA is TGCGCCAGCAGCCAAGAAAACTCAAGGGATACGCAGTATTTT. It yields the protein CASSQENSRDTQYF. The chain employs TRBV4-1 and TRBJ2-3; D uncertain. There are 14 residues in the CDR3. CDR1 and CDR2 from the germline V gene are MGHRA and YSYEKL. Trimming cost V 0 bases and J 6 bases, with 10 bases left between them.

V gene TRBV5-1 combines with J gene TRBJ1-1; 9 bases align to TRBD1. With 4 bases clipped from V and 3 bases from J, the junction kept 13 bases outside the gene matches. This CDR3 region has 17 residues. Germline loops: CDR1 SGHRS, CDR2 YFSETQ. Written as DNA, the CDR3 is TGCGCCAGCAGCCTCCCGGGACAGGGTAGTAGAGACACTGAAGCTTTCTTT. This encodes CASSLPGQGSRDTEAFF. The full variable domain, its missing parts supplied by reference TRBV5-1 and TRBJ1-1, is KAGVTQTPRYLIKTRGQQVTLSCSPISGHRSVSWYQQTPGQGLQFLFEYFSETQRNKGNFPGRFSGRQFSNSRSEMNVSTLELGDSALYLCASSLPGQGSRDTEAFFGQGTRLTVV.

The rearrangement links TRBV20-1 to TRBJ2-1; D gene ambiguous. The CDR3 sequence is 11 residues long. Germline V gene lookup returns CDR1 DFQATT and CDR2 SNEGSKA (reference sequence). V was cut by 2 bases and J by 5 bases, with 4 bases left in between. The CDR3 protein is CSARIDNEQFF. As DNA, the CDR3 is TGCAGTGCTAGAATCGACAATGAGCAGTTCTTC.

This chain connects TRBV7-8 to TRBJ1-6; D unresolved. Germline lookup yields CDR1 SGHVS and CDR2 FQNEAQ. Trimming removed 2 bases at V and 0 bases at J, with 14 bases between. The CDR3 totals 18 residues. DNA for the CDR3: TGTGCCAGCAGCTTAACCCCCAGAACAAGCTCCTATAATTCACCCCTCCACTTT. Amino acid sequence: CASSLTPRTSSYNSPLHF.